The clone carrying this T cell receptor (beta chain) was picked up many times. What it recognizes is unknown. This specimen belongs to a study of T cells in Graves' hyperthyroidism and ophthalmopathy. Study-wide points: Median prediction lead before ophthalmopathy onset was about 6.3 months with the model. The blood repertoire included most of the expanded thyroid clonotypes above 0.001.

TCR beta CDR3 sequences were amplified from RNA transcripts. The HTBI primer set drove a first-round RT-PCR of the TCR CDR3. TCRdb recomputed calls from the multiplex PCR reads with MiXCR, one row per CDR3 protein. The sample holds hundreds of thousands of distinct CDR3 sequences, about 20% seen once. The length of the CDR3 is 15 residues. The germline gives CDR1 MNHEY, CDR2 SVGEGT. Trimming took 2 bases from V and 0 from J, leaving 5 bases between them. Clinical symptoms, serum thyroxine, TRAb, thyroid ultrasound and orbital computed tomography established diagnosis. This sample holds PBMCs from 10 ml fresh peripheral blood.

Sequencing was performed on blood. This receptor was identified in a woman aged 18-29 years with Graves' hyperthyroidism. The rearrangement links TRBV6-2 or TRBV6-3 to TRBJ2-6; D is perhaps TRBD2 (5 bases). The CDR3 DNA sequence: TGTGCCAGCAGTTACCGGGGCTCTGGGGCCAACGTCCTGACTTTC. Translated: CASSYRGSGANVLTF.